This T cell receptor (beta chain) came from a study of blood T cell repertoires in COVID-19 (TCRdb year 2020). Notes on the research overall: Collaborator samples came from the United States, Italy and Spain and covered acute and convalescent phases of COVID-19. The material from the prospective study consisted of cDNA or gDNA derived from T cells, B-cell-depleted T cells, or PBMCs. Subjects who had been exposed to COVID-19, were actively infected with it, or had recovered from it provided the deeply sampled blood TCRbeta repertoires that made up the dataset. A freely available public database, intended as a resource for researchers studying the immune response to SARS-CoV-2, is where the repertoires were released. The samples were drawn from the first 160 participants of the ongoing ImmuneRACE study and from some 1,300 subjects provided by 6 global collaborators. A de-identified subject ID, COVID-19 status, age in years and sex were almost always included in the sample metadata. Where available, HLA class I and class II types were obtained from metadata supplied by the sample provider rather than from assay-based typing. Study-wide findings and limitations: Clinical and demographic metadata were provided uncurated, with the amount varying by source and participant.

Each collaborating institution followed its own protocols to collect whole blood in K2EDTA tubes. For TCRbeta analysis, collaborator samples were shipped as frozen whole blood, as isolated PBMCs, or as DNA extracted from either sample type. As concerns this clone: The antigen it recognizes is unknown. There are no base qualities to consult, and no much larger clone falls within one base.

The immunoSEQ Assay, a bias-controlled multiplex PCR, was used to amplify TCRbeta CDR3 regions from genomic DNA. As for the authors' bioinformatics: The number of nucleated cells in each sample was estimated from the amplification of reference gene primers within the assay. To quantify the absolute abundance of each unique TCRbeta CDR3 rearrangement, sequence reads were collapsed and filtered. For each sample, productive Simpson clonality was calculated by taking the square root of Simpson's diversity index across productive rearrangements. In TCRdb, the immuneACCESS table is reduced to in-frame sequences with V and J assigned. These tables do not hold every clone; where another copy was compared, an unresolved V gene accounts for under half, and the others remain unexplained. V and J calls and clone size are as listed in that table; D and trimming were resolved from the DNA. In this sample the table shows over 65,000 clones, approximately 83% of which occur a single time. The ten top clones hold 12% of the sample.

V is clipped by 2 bases and J by 10 bases, and the sequence between their germline boundaries is 9 bases long. Taken from cysteine to phenylalanine, the CDR3 has 12 residues. The DNA shown is the 36-base CDR3, in frame from base 1. According to the germline V gene (reference sequence), CDR1 reads GTSNPN and CDR2 reads SVGIG. The origin of this receptor is a human donor in a cohort sampled during active COVID-19. The sequence links TRBV30 to TRBJ1-6, with no confident D gene call. The sample consisted of peripheral blood. The nucleotides read TGTGCCTGGAGTCCCCACGGGTCACCCCTCCACTTT. It codes for CAWSPHGSPLHF.